Shown below are 27 T cell receptor beta chains from a single sample sequenced in a study of T cell clonotyping in hematopoietic cell transplantation. Clones were read by immunoSEQ multiplex PCR, and TCRdb kept only the in-frame ones, dropping some. Of some 6,000 clones listed, roughly 89% were seen once; the top ten hold around 8%. Sequenced material: peripheral blood mononuclear cells, taken 100 days after allogeneic stem cell transplant. Receptors originate from a male patient aged 35-50 years who had an allogeneic stem cell transplant from an unrelated donor, so the T cells may come from the graft donor. Some clones in this sample may be carry-over from other donors' samples.

This clone was picked up one time. This rearrangement joins TRBV6-1 to TRBJ1-6, with TRBD1 matching over 10 bases. This CDR3 contains 16 residues. V was pared by 1 base and J by 15 bases, with 12 bases of the junction left unmatched. Germline-derived CDR1 and CDR2 are MNHNS and SASEGT. The CDR3 sequence: CASSEVFGTGDWVLHF. Written as DNA, the CDR3 is TGTGCCAGCAGTGAAGTGTTTGGGACAGGGGACTGGGTCCTCCACTTT.

This rearrangement joins TRBV5-1 to TRBJ2-2; D possibly corresponds to TRBD1 (5 bases). The CDR3 extends over 15 amino acids. Germline CDR1 is SGHRS and CDR2 is YFSETQ. V dropped 5 bases and J dropped 5 bases, with 16 bases sitting between them. The CDR3 nucleotides are TGCGCCAGCAGAGGTTTAGGGAAGGGGACCGGGGAGCTGTTTTTT. Amino acids: CASRGLGKGTGELFF. Looking up the rest from reference TRBV5-1 and TRBJ2-2 gives the full variable domain: KAGVTQTPRYLIKTRGQQVTLSCSPISGHRSVSWYQQTPGQGLQFLFEYFSETQRNKGNFPGRFSGRQFSNSRSEMNVSTLELGDSALYLCASRGLGKGTGELFFGEGSRLTVL.

The chain uses TRBV4-2 and TRBJ1-2, with a tentative D call TRBD1 (5 bases). CDR1 LGHNA and CDR2 YNFKEQ come from the germline V gene. The CDR3 has 16 residues. The ends were cut back, 3 bases at V and 4 bases at J, with 18 bases in the middle. CDR3 protein: CASSQEWGVRIYGYTF. In DNA, the CDR3 is TGTGCCAGCAGCCAGGAATGGGGGGTACGGATCTATGGCTACACCTTC.

This sequence joins TRBV6-5 and TRBJ2-7; D might be TRBD1 (5 bases). Per germline, CDR1 MNHEY and CDR2 SVGAGI. The CDR3 is 13 amino acids. V lost 5 bases and J lost 9, with 17 bases in between. The CDR3 region is CASSPRASLRQYF. The CDR3 bases are TGTGCCAGCAGTCCCAGGGCCTCCCTAAGGCAGTACTTC.

This chain links TRBV19 with TRBJ2-1, with D unclear. This CDR3 has 13 residues. Germline V CDR1 and CDR2: LNHDA, SQIVND (reference sequence). Trimming shortened V by 5 bases and J by 8 bases, and 13 bases separated the two germline ends. CDR3 DNA sequence: TGTGCCAGTAGTCCTTGGGCGGCGGATGAGCAGTTCTTC. This encodes CASSPWAADEQFF.

The chain links TRBV10-2 to TRBJ2-7; TRBD1 or TRBD2 may be the D gene (5 bases each). Germline values: CDR1 WSHSY, CDR2 SAAADI. V lost 6 bases and J lost 6, with 15 bases in between. The CDR3 contains 13 residues. CDR3 region: CASRGTRVGEQYF. The CDR3, as DNA: TGCGCCAGCAGGGGGACCAGAGTGGGCGAGCAGTACTTC.

The V gene is TRBV6-5, the J gene TRBJ2-7, with D possibly TRBD1 on 6 matching bases. Germline lookup yields CDR1 MNHEY and CDR2 SVGAGI. The CDR3 covers 11 residues. V gave up 6 bases and J gave up 3 bases, with 6 bases separating them. CDR3 sequence (DNA): TGTGCCAGCAGGGACAGCTACGAGCAGTACTTC. This sequence encodes CASRDSYEQYF.

The chain couples TRBV19 to TRBJ2-5; 7 bases agree with TRBD1. This CDR3 is 13 amino acids long. V gave up 4 bases and J gave up 5 bases; unmatched junction bases: 4. CDR1 is LNHDA and CDR2 is SQIVND in the germline V gene (reference sequence). The CDR3, as DNA: TGTGCCAGTAGTACGACAGGGTGGGAGACCCAGTACTTC. Protein product: CASSTTGWETQYF.

This rearrangement joins TRBV5-8 to TRBJ2-3; 8 nucleotides align to TRBD2. From germline, CDR1 is SGHTS and CDR2 YDEGEE. V lost 5 bases, J lost 3 bases, and 11 bases stayed unmatched. CDR3 length: 16 amino acids. The CDR3 spells CASSIGGAGVTDTQYF. Written as DNA, the CDR3 is TGTGCCAGCAGTATTGGGGGAGCGGGGGTGACAGATACGCAGTATTTT.

The gene calls are TRBV5-1 and TRBJ1-3; 9 positions match TRBD1. V lost 4 bases and J lost 6; bases outside the gene matches: 5. The V gene's germline CDR1 is SGHRS and CDR2 YFSETQ. CDR3 length: 14 amino acids. This CDR3 is CASSIGTGLNTIYF. The DNA for the CDR3 is TGCGCCAGCAGCATCGGGACAGGGTTAAACACCATATATTTT. The whole variable domain, filled in from reference TRBV5-1 and TRBJ1-3, reads KAGVTQTPRYLIKTRGQQVTLSCSPISGHRSVSWYQQTPGQGLQFLFEYFSETQRNKGNFPGRFSGRQFSNSRSEMNVSTLELGDSALYLCASSIGTGLNTIYFGEGSWLTVV.

The J gene is TRBJ2-2, the V gene TRBV15; no reliable D call. V was shortened by 4 bases and J by 6 bases, with 12 bases between the two germline ends. Germline CDR1 LNHNV, CDR2 YYDKDF (reference sequence). This CDR3 comprises 14 residues. CDR3 sequence (DNA): TGTGCCACCAGCACACAGTTCCAGGCCGGGGAGCTGTTTTTT. Encoded protein: CATSTQFQAGELFF.

V is TRBV28 and J is TRBJ1-2, with D possibly being TRBD1 (5 bases). From germline, CDR1 is MDHEN and CDR2 SYDVKM. Trimming took off 3 bases at V and 4 bases at J, with 12 bases between the two ends. The CDR3 runs to 14 residues. The CDR3 coding sequence is TGTGCCAGCAGTTTCCGCAGGGTTTCCTATGGCTACACCTTC. This gives the protein CASSFRRVSYGYTF.

The V call is TRBV25-1, the J call TRBJ1-6, with a tentative D call TRBD1 (5 bases). The CDR3 spans 17 residues. V shed 0 bases and J shed 5 bases, with 14 bases lying between them. Germline V gives CDR1 MGHDK, CDR2 SYGVNS. The CDR3 region has the DNA TGTGCCAGCAGTGAATATTTTTGGGGGAAGGATAATTCACCCCTCCACTTT. It yields the protein CASSEYFWGKDNSPLHF.

This chain connects TRBV7-8 to TRBJ1-4; 7 nucleotides align to TRBD1. This CDR3 contains 13 residues. Unmatched junction bases numbered 4, after V lost 8 bases and J lost 4 bases. The V gene's germline CDR1 is SGHVS and CDR2 FQNEAQ. CDR3 in DNA: TGTGCCAGCTCGAACAGGGGTAATGAAAAACTGTTTTTT. It specifies CASSNRGNEKLFF.

The chain has TRBV30 and TRBJ1-6; D not certain. The CDR3 extends over 16 amino acids. Deletions cut 4 bases from V and 0 bases from J, with 13 bases between. The germline V gene has CDR1 GTSNPN and CDR2 SVGIG (reference sequence). In DNA form, the CDR3 reads TGTGCCTGGACCCTCTCGGGGAGCTCCTATAATTCACCCCTCCACTTT. Its protein is CAWTLSGSSYNSPLHF.

The V gene is TRBV6-5, the J gene TRBJ1-6; no firm D call. Deletions cut 3 bases from V and 3 bases from J, with 9 bases between. The CDR3 has 15 residues. CDR1 and CDR2 from the germline V gene are MNHEY and SVGAGI. CDR3 amino acids: CASSYEGHYNSPLHF. CDR3 DNA: TGTGCCAGCAGTTATGAGGGCCACTATAATTCACCCCTCCACTTT.

Remarks on this clone: The missing conserved phenylalanine or tryptophan at the end of this CDR3 makes a read error likely. No DNA is shown, since the ends of the CDR3 on it are uncertain; the CDR3 is the one TCRdb lists. The chain uses TRBV6-1 and TRBJ2-4; the DNA was not used to check the table's D call, TRBD1. Germline CDR1 MNHNS, CDR2 SASEGT. Both ends counted, the CDR3 spans 9 residues. This CDR3 is CASSDSWFL.

The rearrangement joins TRBV28 to TRBJ2-5, with D uncertain. The CDR3 covers 11 residues. Germline loops: CDR1 MDHEN, CDR2 SYDVKM. V lost 5 bases and J lost 4, with 5 bases in between. The CDR3 region has the DNA TGTGCCAGCAGTGTTCGAGAGACCCAGTACTTC. This codes for CASSVRETQYF.

This rearrangement joins TRBV5-4 to TRBJ1-1; D remains ambiguous. The V end was cut by 7 bases, the J end by 1 base, with 20 bases between. CDR3 length: 16 residues. Germline lookup yields CDR1 SGHNT and CDR2 YYREEE (reference sequence). The CDR3 spells CASSNGGRAKNTEAFF. In DNA, the CDR3 is TGTGCCAGCTCAAACGGTGGACGGGCAAAGAACACTGAAGCTTTCTTT.

The sample holds one count of this clone. This chain uses TRBV23-1 with TRBJ1-5; D uncertain. TRBV23-1 is marked as an open reading frame, function uncertain. This CDR3 is 15 amino acids long. The V and J ends lost 4 bases and 0 bases respectively, with 10 bases between them. CDR3 sequence: CASSPHRVSNQPQHF. The CDR3 bases are TGCGCCAGCAGTCCCCACAGAGTTAGCAATCAGCCCCAGCATTTT.

This chain joins TRBV2 and TRBJ2-2, with 7 bases aligning to TRBD1. Germline V gives CDR1 SNHLY, CDR2 FYNNEI. V lost 4 bases and J lost 3; bases outside the gene matches: 2. This CDR3 spans 14 amino acids. The CDR3 spells CASSAGTDTGELFF. DNA of the CDR3: TGTGCCAGCAGTGCCGGGACAGACACCGGGGAGCTGTTTTTT.

The V and J genes are TRBV9 and TRBJ2-5, with D hard to call. V was pared by 3 bases and J by 5 bases, with 8 bases between. This CDR3 has 12 amino acids. Germline CDR1 and CDR2: SGDLS and YYNGEE. The DNA for the CDR3 is TGTGCCAGCAGCGCCGTAGGGGAGACCCAGTACTTC. It is translated as CASSAVGETQYF. Full variable domain (remainder filled in from reference TRBV9 and TRBJ2-5): DSGVTQTPKHLITATGQRVTLRCSPRSGDLSVYWYQQSLDQGLQFLIQYYNGEERAKGNILERFSAQQFPDLHSELNLSSLELGDSALYFCASSAVGETQYFGPGTRLLVL.

The V call is TRBV28, the J call TRBJ1-4; perhaps TRBD1 as D (6 bases). The CDR3 consists of 14 residues. Trimming shortened V by 1 base and J by 8 bases, and 11 bases separated the two germline ends. Germline CDR1 and CDR2: MDHEN and SYDVKM. CDR3 DNA sequence: TGTGCCAGCAGTTTATCAGGGGCTGGGGAAAAACTGTTTTTT. Translating it yields CASSLSGAGEKLFF.

The chain recombines TRBV10-1 with TRBJ1-4, with D maybe TRBD1 (5 bases). From germline, CDR1 is WNHNN and CDR2 SYGVQD (reference sequence). Between the trimmed V and J ends, which lost 2 bases and 7 bases, there was a span of 11 bases. The CDR3 is 14 residues long. The CDR3 DNA reads as TGCGCCAGCAGTGAGGACAGAGGCGGTGAAAAACTGTTTTTT. Residues: CASSEDRGGEKLFF.

This clone was picked up one time. The rearrangement uses TRBV27 and TRBJ1-2, with no clear D. The CDR3 covers 13 residues. Between the trimmed V and J ends, which lost 8 bases and 5 bases, there was a span of 15 bases. Per germline, CDR1 MNHEY and CDR2 SMNVEV (reference sequence). The CDR3 loop is CASAPDTYYGYTF. CDR3 in DNA: TGTGCCAGCGCTCCCGACACCTATTATGGCTACACCTTC.

V gene TRBV5-6 combines with J gene TRBJ2-7; 7 bases align to TRBD1. V dropped 4 bases and J dropped 4; count of bases not matched to a gene: 8. Germline V gives CDR1 SGHDT, CDR2 YYEEEE. This CDR3 spans 14 amino acids. CDR3 DNA sequence: TGTGCCAGCAGCCATGCCGGGACAGATTACGAGCAGTACTTC. It encodes CASSHAGTDYEQYF.

The chain joins TRBV11-2 to TRBJ1-6, with a weak D call TRBD1 (5 bases). Germline loops: CDR1 SGHAT, CDR2 FQNNGV. The CDR3 has 15 residues. V shed 3 bases and J shed 7 bases, with 13 bases lying between them. The CDR3 DNA sequence: TGTGCCAGCAGCTTTGGGGCCAGCCCCAATTCACCCCTCCACTTT. It translates to CASSFGASPNSPLHF.